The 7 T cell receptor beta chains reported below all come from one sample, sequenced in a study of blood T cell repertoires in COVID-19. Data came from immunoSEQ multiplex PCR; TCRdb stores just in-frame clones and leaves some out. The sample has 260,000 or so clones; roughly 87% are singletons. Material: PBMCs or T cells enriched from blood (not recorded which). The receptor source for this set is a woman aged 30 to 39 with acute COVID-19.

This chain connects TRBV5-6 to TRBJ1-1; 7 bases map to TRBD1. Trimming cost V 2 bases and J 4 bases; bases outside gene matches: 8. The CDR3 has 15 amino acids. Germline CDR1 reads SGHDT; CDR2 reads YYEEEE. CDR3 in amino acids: CASSFRGQVSTEAFF. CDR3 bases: TGTGCCAGCAGCTTCCGCGGACAGGTGAGCACTGAAGCTTTCTTT. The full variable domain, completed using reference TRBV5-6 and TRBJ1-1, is DAGVTQSPTHLIKTRGQQVTLRCSPKSGHDTVSWYQQALGQGPQFIFQYYEEEERQRGNFPDRFSGHQFPNYSSELNVNALLLGDSALYLCASSFRGQVSTEAFFGQGTRLTVV.

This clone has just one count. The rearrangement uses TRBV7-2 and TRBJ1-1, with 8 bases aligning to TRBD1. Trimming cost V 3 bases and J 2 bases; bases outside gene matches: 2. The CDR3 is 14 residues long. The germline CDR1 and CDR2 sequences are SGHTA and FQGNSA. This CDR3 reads CASSFGQGNTEAFF. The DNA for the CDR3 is TGTGCCAGCAGCTTTGGACAGGGCAACACTGAAGCTTTCTTT.

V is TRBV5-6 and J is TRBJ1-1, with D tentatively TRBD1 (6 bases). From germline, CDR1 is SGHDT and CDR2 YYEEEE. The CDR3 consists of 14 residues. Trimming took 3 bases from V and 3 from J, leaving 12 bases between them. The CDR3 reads CASSSQGWDTEAFF. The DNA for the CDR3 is TGTGCCAGCAGCTCGCAGGGGTGGGACACTGAAGCTTTCTTT.

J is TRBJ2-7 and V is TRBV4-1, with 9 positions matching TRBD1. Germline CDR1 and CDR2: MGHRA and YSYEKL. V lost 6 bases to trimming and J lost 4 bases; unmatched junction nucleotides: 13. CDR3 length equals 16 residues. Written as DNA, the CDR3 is TGCGCCAGCAGTCGGACAGGGGCCATCCCGGGTTACGAGCAGTACTTC. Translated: CASSRTGAIPGYEQYF.

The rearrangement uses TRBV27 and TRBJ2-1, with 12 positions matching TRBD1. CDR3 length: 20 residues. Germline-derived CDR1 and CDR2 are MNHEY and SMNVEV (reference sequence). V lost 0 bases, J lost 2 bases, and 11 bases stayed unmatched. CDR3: CASSLSLPGQGAGTYNEQFF. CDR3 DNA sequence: TGTGCCAGCAGTTTATCGCTACCGGGACAGGGGGCCGGCACCTACAATGAGCAGTTCTTC.

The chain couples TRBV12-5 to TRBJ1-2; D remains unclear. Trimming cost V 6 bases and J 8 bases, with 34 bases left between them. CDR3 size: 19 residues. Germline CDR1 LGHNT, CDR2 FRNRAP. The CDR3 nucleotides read TGTGCTAGTGGCCTTTCACTTCAATCCCTAGGGCCGGGAAGGGAGGGCTACACCTTC. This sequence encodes CASGLSLQSLGPGREGYTF.

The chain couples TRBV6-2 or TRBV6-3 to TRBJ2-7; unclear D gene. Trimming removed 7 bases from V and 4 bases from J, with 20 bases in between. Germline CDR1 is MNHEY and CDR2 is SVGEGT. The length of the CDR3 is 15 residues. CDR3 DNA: TGTGCCAGCACCCCGCGGTTTGACGTGCCTTACGAGCAGTACTTC. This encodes CASTPRFDVPYEQYF.